This TCR beta chain was documented in a study of blood T cells in healthy people across ages. Study background: Capture via template switching afforded approximately one barcoded beta molecule per two T cells.

This clonotype was seen once. A second PCR, run for about 7 to 11 cycles, used a sample-barcoded 5' primer plus a J-beta primer mix. TCRdb re-called the 5' RACE reads with MiXCR, one entry per CDR3 protein. The sample includes some 1.5 million distinct CDR3 sequences, roughly 43% seen only once; the top ten take less than 5%. The sequence derives from a woman aged 18-29 years in good health. The sample taken for sequencing was blood.

Here the CDR3 DNA reads TGCAGTGCTAGGGACAGAACCACCGGGGAGCTGTTTTTT. It is translated as CSARDRTTGELFF. The V gene is TRBV20-1, the J gene TRBJ2-2, with D possibly TRBD1 on 6 matching bases. Deletions cut 3 bases from V and 4 bases from J, with 9 bases between. CDR1 and CDR2 (germline): DFQATT, SNEGSKA (reference sequence). This CDR3 region has 13 residues.